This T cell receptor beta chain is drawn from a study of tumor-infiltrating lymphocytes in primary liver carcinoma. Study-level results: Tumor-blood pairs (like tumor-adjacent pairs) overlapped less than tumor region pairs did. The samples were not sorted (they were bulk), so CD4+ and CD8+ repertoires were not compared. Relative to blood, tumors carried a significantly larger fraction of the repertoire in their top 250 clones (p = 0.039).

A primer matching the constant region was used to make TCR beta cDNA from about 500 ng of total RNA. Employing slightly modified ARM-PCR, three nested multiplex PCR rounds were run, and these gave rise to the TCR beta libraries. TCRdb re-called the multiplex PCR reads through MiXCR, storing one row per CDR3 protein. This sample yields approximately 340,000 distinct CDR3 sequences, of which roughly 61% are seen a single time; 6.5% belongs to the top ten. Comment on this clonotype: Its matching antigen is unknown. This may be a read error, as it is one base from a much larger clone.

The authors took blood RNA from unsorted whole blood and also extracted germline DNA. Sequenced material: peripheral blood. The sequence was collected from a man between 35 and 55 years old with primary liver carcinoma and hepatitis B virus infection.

The CDR3 protein is CASRPRGSGANILTF. The DNA for the CDR3 is TGTGCCAGCAGGCCCAGGGGATCTGGGGCCAACATCCTGACTTTC. This chain joins TRBV6-2 or TRBV6-3 and TRBJ2-6, with a possible D match to TRBD1 (6 bases). The CDR3 runs to 15 residues. Germline V lookup: CDR1 MNHEY, CDR2 SVGEGT.